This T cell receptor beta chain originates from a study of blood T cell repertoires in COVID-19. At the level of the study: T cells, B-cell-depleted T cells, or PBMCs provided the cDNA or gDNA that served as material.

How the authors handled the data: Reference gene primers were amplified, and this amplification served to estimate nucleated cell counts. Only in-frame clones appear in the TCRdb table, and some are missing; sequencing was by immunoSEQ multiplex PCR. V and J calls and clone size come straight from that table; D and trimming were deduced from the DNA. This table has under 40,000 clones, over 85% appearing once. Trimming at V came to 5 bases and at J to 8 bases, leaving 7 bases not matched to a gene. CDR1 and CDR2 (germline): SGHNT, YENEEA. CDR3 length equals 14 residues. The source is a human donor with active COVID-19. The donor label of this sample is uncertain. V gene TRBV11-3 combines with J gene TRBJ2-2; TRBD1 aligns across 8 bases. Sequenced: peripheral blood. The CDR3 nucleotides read TGTGCCAGCAGCCAAGGACAGGGAGGAGGGGAGCTGTTTTTT. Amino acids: CASSQGQGGGELFF.